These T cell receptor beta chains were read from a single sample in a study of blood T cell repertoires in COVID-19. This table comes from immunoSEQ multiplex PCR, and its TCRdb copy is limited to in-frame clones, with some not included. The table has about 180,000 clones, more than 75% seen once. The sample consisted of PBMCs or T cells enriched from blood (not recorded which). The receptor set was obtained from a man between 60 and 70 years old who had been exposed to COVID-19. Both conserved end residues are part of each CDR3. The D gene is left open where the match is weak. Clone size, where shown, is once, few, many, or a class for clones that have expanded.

CDR3 protein: CASSLTGTSSYNEQFF
CDR3 DNA: TGTGCCAGCAGCTTAACAGGGACTAGCTCCTACAATGAGCAGTTCTTC
D gene: TRBD2
V gene: TRBV7-3
clone size: -
J gene: TRBJ2-1

CDR3 protein: CASSQDSPLAGGSDTQYF
CDR3 DNA: TGTGCCAGCAGCCAAGACTCTCCGCTAGCGGGAGGTTCAGATACGCAGTATTTT
D gene: TRBD2
V gene: TRBV3-1/TRBV3-2
clone size: once
J gene: TRBJ2-3

CDR3 protein: CASRGSGRRTGELFF
CDR3 DNA: TGCGCCAGCAGAGGTAGCGGGAGGCGCACCGGGGAGCTGTTTTTT
D gene: TRBD2
V gene: TRBV5-1
clone size: few
J gene: TRBJ2-2

CDR3 protein: CASSQDPAGKTEAFF
CDR3 DNA: TGTGCCAGCAGCCAAGATCCCGCAGGGAAGACTGAAGCTTTCTTT
D gene: -
V gene: TRBV14
clone size: few
J gene: TRBJ1-1

CDR3 protein: CASSENGRHNSPLHF
CDR3 DNA: TGTGCCAGCAGCGAAAATGGCAGGCACAATTCACCCCTCCACTTT
D gene: -
V gene: TRBV7-3
clone size: -
J gene: TRBJ1-6

CDR3 protein: CASSVAWGTSGHNEQFF
CDR3 DNA: TGTGCCAGCAGCGTAGCCTGGGGGACTAGCGGGCACAATGAGCAGTTCTTC
D gene: TRBD2
V gene: TRBV9
clone size: -
J gene: TRBJ2-1

CDR3 protein: CASSQSGAGIAKNIQYF
CDR3 DNA: TGTGCCAGCAGCCAATCGGGTGCGGGAATAGCCAAAAACATTCAGTACTTC
D gene: -
V gene: TRBV16
clone size: -
J gene: TRBJ2-4

CDR3 protein: CASSLGAGRPSGANVLTF
CDR3 DNA: TGTGCCAGCAGCTTAGGTGCAGGGCGACCCTCTGGGGCCAACGTCCTGACTTTC
D gene: -
V gene: TRBV11-2
clone size: -
J gene: TRBJ2-6

CDR3 protein: CATSVVAGGSYEQYF
CDR3 DNA: TGTGCCACCAGTGTCGTAGCGGGAGGGTCCTACGAGCAGTACTTC
D gene: TRBD2
V gene: TRBV15
clone size: -
J gene: TRBJ2-7

CDR3 protein: CASSSGGPRNSPLHF
CDR3 DNA: TGTGCCAGCAGCTCAGGGGGCCCTCGTAATTCACCCCTCCACTTT
D gene: TRBD1
V gene: TRBV7-2
clone size: few
J gene: TRBJ1-6

CDR3 protein: CASSYSQILAAGELFF
CDR3 DNA: TGTGCCAGCAGTTACTCGCAAATCCTAGCTGCCGGGGAGCTGTTTTTT
D gene: -
V gene: TRBV6-5
clone size: -
J gene: TRBJ2-2

CDR3 protein: CASSQSGPYYEQYF
CDR3 DNA: TGCGCCAGCAGTCAGTCAGGGCCCTATTACGAGCAGTACTTC
D gene: -
V gene: TRBV23-1
clone size: -
J gene: TRBJ2-7

CDR3 protein: CASTPGAGPYNEQFF
CDR3 DNA: TGTGCCAGCACCCCTGGGGCGGGACCCTACAATGAGCAGTTCTTC
D gene: -
V gene: TRBV25-1
clone size: -
J gene: TRBJ2-1

CDR3 protein: CASSLVVNNSPLHF
CDR3 DNA: TGTGCCAGCAGCTTAGTAGTGAATAATTCACCCCTCCACTTT
D gene: -
V gene: TRBV11-2
clone size: -
J gene: TRBJ1-6

CDR3 protein: CATSEGLYGYTF
CDR3 DNA: TGTGCCACCAGTGAAGGACTCTATGGCTACACCTTC
D gene: -
V gene: TRBV24-1
clone size: -
J gene: TRBJ1-2